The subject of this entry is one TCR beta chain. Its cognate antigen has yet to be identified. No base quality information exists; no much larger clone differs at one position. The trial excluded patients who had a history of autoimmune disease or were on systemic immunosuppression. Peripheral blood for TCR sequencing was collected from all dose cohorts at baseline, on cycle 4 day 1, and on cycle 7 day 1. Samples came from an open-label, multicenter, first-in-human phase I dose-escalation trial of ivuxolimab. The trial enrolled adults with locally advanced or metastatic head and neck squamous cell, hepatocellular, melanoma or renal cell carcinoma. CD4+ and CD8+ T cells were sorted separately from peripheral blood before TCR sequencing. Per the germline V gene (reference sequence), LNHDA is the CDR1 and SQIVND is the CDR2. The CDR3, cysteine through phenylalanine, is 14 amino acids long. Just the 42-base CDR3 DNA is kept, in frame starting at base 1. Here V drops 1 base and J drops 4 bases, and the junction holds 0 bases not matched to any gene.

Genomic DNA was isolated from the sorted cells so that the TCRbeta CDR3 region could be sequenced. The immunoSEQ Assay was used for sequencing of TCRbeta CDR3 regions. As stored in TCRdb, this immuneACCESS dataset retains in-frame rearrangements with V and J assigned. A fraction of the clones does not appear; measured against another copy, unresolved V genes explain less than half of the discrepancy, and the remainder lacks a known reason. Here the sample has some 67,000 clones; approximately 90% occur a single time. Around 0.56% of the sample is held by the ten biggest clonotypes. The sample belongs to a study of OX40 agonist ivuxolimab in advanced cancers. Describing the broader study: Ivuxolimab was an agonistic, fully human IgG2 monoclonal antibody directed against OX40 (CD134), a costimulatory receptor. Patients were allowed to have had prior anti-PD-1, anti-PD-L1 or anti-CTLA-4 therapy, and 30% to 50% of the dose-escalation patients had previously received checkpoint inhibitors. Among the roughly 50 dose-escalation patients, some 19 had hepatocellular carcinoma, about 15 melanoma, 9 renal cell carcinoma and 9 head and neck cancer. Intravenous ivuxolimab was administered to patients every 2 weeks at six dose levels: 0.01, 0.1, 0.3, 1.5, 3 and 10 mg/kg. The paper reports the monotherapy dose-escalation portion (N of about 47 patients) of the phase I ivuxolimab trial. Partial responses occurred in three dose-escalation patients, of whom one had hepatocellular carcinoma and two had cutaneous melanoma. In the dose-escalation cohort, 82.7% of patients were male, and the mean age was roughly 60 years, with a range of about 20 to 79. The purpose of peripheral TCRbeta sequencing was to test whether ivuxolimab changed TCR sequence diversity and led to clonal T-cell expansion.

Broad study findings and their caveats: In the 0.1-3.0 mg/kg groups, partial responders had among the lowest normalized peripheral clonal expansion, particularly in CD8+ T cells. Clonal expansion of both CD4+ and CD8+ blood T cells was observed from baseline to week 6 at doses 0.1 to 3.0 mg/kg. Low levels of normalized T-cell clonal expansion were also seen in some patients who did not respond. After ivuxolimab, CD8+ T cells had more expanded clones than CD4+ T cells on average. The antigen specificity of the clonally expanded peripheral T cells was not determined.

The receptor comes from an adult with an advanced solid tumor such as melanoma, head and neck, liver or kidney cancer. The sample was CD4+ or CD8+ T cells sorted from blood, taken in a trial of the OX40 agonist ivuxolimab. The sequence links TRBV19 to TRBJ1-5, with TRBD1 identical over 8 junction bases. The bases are TGTGCCAGTAGTATAGGGACAGGGAATCAGCCCCAGCATTTT. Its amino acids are CASSIGTGNQPQHF. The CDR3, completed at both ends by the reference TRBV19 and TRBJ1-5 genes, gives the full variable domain DGGITQSPKYLFRKEGQNVTLSCEQNLNHDAMYWYRQDPGQGLRLIYYSQIVNDFQKGDIAEGYSVSREKKESFPLTVTSAQKNPTAFYLCASSIGTGNQPQHFGDGTRLSIL.